This passage covers 4 T cell receptor beta chains from one sample sequenced in a study of blood T cells in healthy people across ages. The second PCR ran roughly 7 to 12 cycles with a sample-barcoded 5' primer and J-beta primers. TCRdb itself ran the 5' RACE reads through MiXCR, one entry per CDR3 protein. The table has roughly 2 million distinct CDR3 sequences, around half seen once; the top ten hold more than 2%. The sample consisted of blood. The receptors here all came from a woman aged 40 to 49 in good health.

Concerning this clonotype: A much larger clone differs from this one at a single base, so this may be a read error. The V and J genes are TRBV7-2 and TRBJ2-7; 11 bases are a match to TRBD1. Looked up from germline, CDR1 is SGHTA and CDR2 is FQGNSA. The J segment lost 9 bases and the V segment lost 5 bases, leaving 9 bases of the junction unmatched. This CDR3 is built from 14 residues. The DNA of the CDR3 is TGTACCAGCAGCCCCACCGGGACAGGGGGTGGGCAGTACTTC. Its translation is CTSSPTGTGGGQYF. Full variable domain (outside the CDR3, taken from reference TRBV7-2 and TRBJ2-7): GAGVSQSPSNKVTEKGKDVELRCDPISGHTALYWYRQSLGQGLEFLIYFQGNSAPDKSGLPSDRFSAERTGGSVSTLTIQRTQQEDSAVYLCTSSPTGTGGGQYFGPGTRLTVT.

The chain has TRBV28 and TRBJ2-3; 10 positions agree with TRBD2. CDR3 size: 14 residues. With V trimmed by 7 bases and J by 4 bases, 5 bases remained unmatched. Germline V gives CDR1 MDHEN, CDR2 SYDVKM. The CDR3 here is CASKEAGGADTQYF. DNA of the CDR3: TGTGCCAGCAAAGAAGCGGGAGGGGCAGATACGCAGTATTTT.

The rearrangement uses TRBV4-3 and TRBJ2-3, with D maybe TRBD2 (5 bases). V lost 0 bases and J 1 base, leaving 14 bases between the germline ends. Germline-derived CDR1 and CDR2 are LGHNA and YSLEER. The CDR3 runs to 17 residues. DNA for the CDR3: TGCGCCAGCAGCCAAGAGGCGGCTCTCGGGGGCACAGATACGCAGTATTTT. Residues: CASSQEAALGGTDTQYF.

A note on this clonotype: This sequence may be a read error, since a much larger clone differs from it by one base. This chain joins TRBV28 and TRBJ2-5; maybe TRBD1 (6 bases). Trimming left V 6 bases short and J 1 base short, with 12 bases between. In germline, CDR1 is MDHEN, CDR2 SYDVKM. The CDR3 covers 14 residues. CDR3 nucleotide sequence: TGTGCCAGCAGGCGCGGACAGATCCAAGAGACCCAGTACTTC. Amino acid sequence: CASRRGQIQETQYF. Based on the CDR3 plus reference TRBV28 and TRBJ2-5, the full variable domain is DVKVTQSSRYLVKRTGEKVFLECVQDMDHENMFWYRQDPGLGLRLIYFSYDVKMKEKGDIPEGYSVSREKKERFSLILESASTNQTSMYLCASRRGQIQETQYFGPGTRLLVL.